This TCR beta chain was found in a study of blood T cell repertoires in COVID-19. In the study overall: Acute and convalescent COVID-19 specimens originated in the United States, Italy and Spain. Sources were T cells, B-cell-depleted T cells, or PBMCs; the material itself was cDNA or gDNA.

A Seattle source enrolled patients during active infection and followed them longitudinally. The CDR3 is 15 residues long. Germline CDR1 reads SGHTA; CDR2 reads FQGNSA. Trimming pared 2 bases from V and 4 bases from J, leaving 11 bases between. Under the authors' procedure: Quantification of nucleated cells was approximated via reference gene primer amplification. TCRdb keeps only in-frame clones here, not all; method: immunoSEQ multiplex PCR. The V and J calls and clone size come from that table; D and trimming were worked out from the DNA. Of about 230,000 clones listed, over 80% are singletons. This clonotype originated in a woman aged 25-40 years with COVID-19, enrolled during active disease. Sequencing was performed on peripheral blood. This chain joins TRBV7-2 and TRBJ1-4; tentative D call: TRBD1 (6 bases). Written as DNA, the CDR3 is TGTGCCAGCAGCTTACAGGGGTTGGGTAATGAAAAACTGTTTTTT. The encoded protein is CASSLQGLGNEKLFF.